The clone carrying this T cell receptor (beta chain) has a count of ten or more. Antigen specificity is unknown. Naive CD8 T cell sorting was performed on the CD8+CD4-CCR7+CD45RA+ phenotype. CDR3 length: 15 amino acids. The V gene end was trimmed by 6 bases and the J gene end by 4 bases; junction bases not matched to a gene: 10. Germline V CDR1 and CDR2: SEHNR, FQNEAQ (reference sequence). This entry belongs to a study of molecular identifiers for immune sequencing clone quantification. Study-wide results and caveats: Whereas naive cells kept under 1% of molecules in clones above 20 RNA copies, such clones held over 98% in effectors. Jurkat TCR RNA spiked in from one cell could reportedly be detected among about a million naive cells.

TCRdb re-derived calls from the PCR reads in MiXCR, one entry per CDR3 protein. The repertoire has more than 95,000 distinct CDR3 sequences, 24% of them found once; the top ten carry roughly 0.94%. Sequenced: naive CD8+ T cells from blood, with Jurkat cell RNA spiked in. As to subset: FACS-sorted CD8+CD4-CCR7+CD45RA+ naive T cells. The origin of this receptor is a human donor in good health. Some libraries in this study had Jurkat cell RNA spiked in. This sequence joins TRBV7-9 and TRBJ2-3; TRBD2 matches at 7 bases. In DNA form, the CDR3 reads TGTGCCAGCAGTGGTCCTGAGGCGGGGGCAGATACGCAGTATTTT. Protein product: CASSGPEAGADTQYF.